This is a list of T cell receptor beta chains from one sample in a study of cytomegalovirus exposure and HLA in healthy donors. Measured with immunoSEQ multiplex PCR; TCRdb has only the in-frame clones, and not every one. The table includes around 120,000 clones, over 60% detected once. The specimen was PBMCs. Every receptor here comes from a middle-aged woman in good health and CMV-seropositive. Each CDR3 is given with its conserved first and last residue. Each record gives: V gene, J gene, D gene, clone size, CDR3 protein, CDR3 DNA. D genes are given only for firm matches. Size is omitted from some rows. Given values are once, few, many or a class for expanded clones.

TRBV4-1,TRBJ1-3,-,-,CASSQEGAVSGNTIYF,TGCGCCAGCAGCCAAGAGGGCGCCGTCTCTGGAAACACCATATATTTT
TRBV19,TRBJ1-5,TRBD1,-,CASRTDRAGQPQHF,TGTGCCAGTCGAACGGACAGGGCGGGCCAGCCCCAGCATTTT
TRBV7-3,TRBJ1-3,-,-,CASSQQHSGNTIYF,TGTGCCAGCAGCCAACAGCACTCTGGAAACACCATATATTTT
TRBV5-5,TRBJ2-7,-,-,CASSLRQDSGYEQYF,TGTGCCAGCAGCTTAAGACAGGACAGTGGGTACGAGCAGTACTTC
TRBV4-1,TRBJ1-4,TRBD1,-,CASSHRGEEKLFF,TGCGCCAGCAGCCACAGGGGGGAAGAAAAACTGTTTTTT
TRBV18,TRBJ1-3,-,-,CASSPAPGSLTGNTIYF,TGTGCCAGCTCACCCGCACCAGGGTCGCTTACTGGAAACACCATATATTTT
TRBV19,TRBJ1-6,-,once,CASSPPNSPLHF,TGTGCCAGTAGTCCCCCAAATTCACCCCTCCACTTT
TRBV4-1,TRBJ2-7,TRBD2,-,CASSQLLAGGYEQYF,TGCGCCAGCAGCCAACTGCTAGCGGGGGGATACGAGCAGTACTTC
TRBV11-1,TRBJ2-7,TRBD1,-,CASSLGQGDYEQYF,TGTGCCAGCAGCCTAGGACAGGGGGATTACGAGCAGTACTTC
TRBV4-3,TRBJ2-1,-,-,CASSQDNSQEQFF,TGCGCCAGCAGCCAAGATAATTCGCAGGAGCAGTTCTTC
TRBV5-4,TRBJ1-1,TRBD1,-,CASSWRDRTNTEAFF,TGTGCCAGCAGCTGGCGGGACAGGACGAACACTGAAGCTTTCTTT
TRBV9,TRBJ2-3,TRBD2,-,CASSFSSGITDTQYF,TGTGCCAGCAGCTTCTCCAGCGGGATAACAGATACGCAGTATTTT
TRBV11-3,TRBJ2-5,TRBD1,-,CASSPGGQGRQETQYF,TGTGCCAGCAGCCCCGGGGGACAGGGGAGGCAAGAGACCCAGTACTTC
TRBV9,TRBJ1-1,-,-,CASSVRGREDTEAFF,TGTGCCAGCAGCGTTCGGGGGAGGGAGGACACTGAAGCTTTCTTT
TRBV20-1,TRBJ2-5,-,-,CSAERQETQYF,TGCAGTGCTGAGAGACAGGAGACCCAGTACTTC
TRBV6-5,TRBJ2-7,-,few,CASSYSTVPYEQYF,TGTGCCAGCAGTTACTCGACTGTTCCCTACGAGCAGTACTTC
TRBV27,TRBJ1-1,-,-,CASSVSRADTEAFF,TGTGCCAGCAGTGTGTCCAGGGCGGACACTGAAGCTTTCTTT
TRBV10-3,TRBJ2-3,TRBD1,few,CAISESVVDREADTQYF,TGTGCCATCAGTGAGTCTGTGGTAGACAGGGAAGCAGATACGCAGTATTTT
TRBV5-4,TRBJ2-5,TRBD1,few,CASSFRDRGETQYF,TGTGCCAGCAGCTTCCGGGACAGGGGGGAGACCCAGTACTTC
TRBV2,TRBJ1-5,-,-,CASSEEGGGNQPQHF,TGTGCCAGCAGTGAGGAGGGTGGGGGAAATCAGCCCCAGCATTTT
TRBV30,TRBJ2-1,TRBD2,-,CAWSVPLGLAGNEQFF,TGTGCCTGGAGTGTACCCCTGGGACTAGCCGGCAATGAGCAGTTCTTC
TRBV18,TRBJ1-6,-,-,CASSTDSNSPLHF,TGTGCCAGCTCAACAGACAGTAATTCCCCCCTCCACTTT
TRBV6-5,TRBJ2-3,-,few,CASSYPTGSADTQYF,TGTGCCAGCAGTTACCCTACAGGGTCAGCAGATACGCAGTATTTT
TRBV7-2,TRBJ1-1,TRBD1,-,CASSIDRASPEAFF,TGTGCCAGCAGCATCGACAGGGCCAGTCCAGAAGCTTTCTTT
TRBV6-1,TRBJ2-7,TRBD1,few,CASRVTGGSSYEQYF,TGTGCCAGCAGGGTTACAGGGGGCAGCTCCTACGAGCAGTACTTC
TRBV30,TRBJ1-4,TRBD1,-,CAWTKPDRGSGKLFF,TGTGCCTGGACCAAACCCGACAGGGGCTCGGGAAAACTGTTTTTT
TRBV9,TRBJ2-5,-,-,CASSENRGGETQYF,TGTGCCAGCAGCGAAAACAGGGGGGGGGAGACCCAGTACTTC
TRBV11-2,TRBJ1-2,-,-,CASSLGGPGSYTF,TGTGCCAGCAGCTTAGGGGGGCCCGGGAGCTACACCTTC
TRBV5-4,TRBJ2-1,TRBD2,-,CASTPGGSGGRSYNEQFF,TGTGCCAGCACCCCTGGGGGTAGCGGGGGACGCTCCTACAATGAGCAGTTCTTC
TRBV5-4,TRBJ2-7,-,-,CASSSSGVGAEAYEQYF,TGTGCCAGCAGTTCAAGTGGGGTGGGGGCCGAGGCCTACGAGCAGTACTTC
TRBV4-1,TRBJ2-5,TRBD2,-,CASSQGLAGGPRETQYF,TGCGCCAGCAGCCAGGGACTAGCGGGAGGGCCGCGTGAGACCCAGTACTTC
TRBV10-3,TRBJ2-3,TRBD2,-,CAISESPSGTRATDTQYF,TGTGCCATCAGTGAGTCCCCTAGCGGAACCCGGGCTACAGATACGCAGTATTTT
TRBV9,TRBJ1-1,-,-,CASSVAGRDTEAFF,TGTGCCAGCAGCGTCGCAGGGAGGGACACTGAAGCTTTCTTT
TRBV9,TRBJ1-1,-,-,CASSPHSGDTEAFF,TGTGCCAGCAGCCCCCACTCGGGGGACACTGAAGCTTTCTTT
TRBV2,TRBJ2-2,TRBD2,-,CASRGSGANTGELFF,TGTGCCAGCAGGGGTAGCGGGGCTAACACCGGGGAGCTGTTTTTT
TRBV4-3,TRBJ1-5,-,-,CASSQAPSNQPQHF,TGCGCCAGCAGCCAAGCCCCAAGCAATCAGCCCCAGCATTTT
TRBV29-1,TRBJ1-4,-,-,CSVGASATNEKLFF,TGCAGCGTTGGGGCGTCAGCAACTAATGAAAAACTGTTTTTT
TRBV4-2,TRBJ1-5,TRBD1,-,CASSRDSISNQPQHF,TGTGCCAGCAGCAGGGACAGTATTTCCAATCAGCCCCAGCATTTT
TRBV5-1,TRBJ2-7,TRBD1,-,CASSLAPGGSYEQYF,TGCGCCAGCAGCTTGGCTCCAGGGGGCTCCTACGAGCAGTACTTC
TRBV6-6,TRBJ1-5,TRBD1,-,CASSYQDRRSNQPQHF,TGTGCCAGCAGTTACCAGGACAGGCGTAGCAATCAGCCCCAGCATTTT
TRBV7-8,TRBJ2-5,-,-,CASSFDRGGKQETQYF,TGTGCCAGCAGCTTCGACCGTGGGGGGAAACAAGAGACCCAGTACTTC
TRBV6-6,TRBJ1-5,-,-,CASMAVSNQPQHF,TGTGCCAGCATGGCAGTCTCCAATCAGCCCCAGCATTTT
TRBV30,TRBJ2-1,TRBD1,-,CAWEQGGFYNEQFF,TGTGCCTGGGAACAGGGGGGATTCTACAATGAGCAGTTCTTC
TRBV13,TRBJ2-3,-,once,CASSPGADTQYF,TGTGCCAGCAGCCCGGGAGCCGATACGCAGTATTTT
TRBV6-6,TRBJ2-3,-,-,CASSYCADTQYF,TGTGCCAGCAGTTACTGCGCAGATACGCAGTATTTT
TRBV10-3,TRBJ2-2,-,-,CATGISRVPNTGELFF,TGTGCCACAGGGATTTCGAGAGTACCGAACACCGGGGAGCTGTTTTTT
TRBV6-5,TRBJ2-5,-,-,CASRGVKKETQYF,TGTGCCAGCCGGGGAGTAAAAAAAGAGACCCAGTACTTC
TRBV6-5,TRBJ1-3,-,-,CASSPSRGTIYF,TGTGCCAGCAGTCCCTCCCGGGGGACCATATATTTT